This T cell receptor beta chain was obtained from a study of vaccination effects on CD4 cells after COVID-19. On the study more broadly: Each participant received a vaccine that was either BNT162b2 or mRNA-1273, given as two doses.

This clone showed up just once. Its antigen is unidentified. The CDR3 has 15 amino acids. Between the trimmed V and J ends, which lost 4 bases and 0 bases, there was a span of 10 bases. CDR1 and CDR2 from the germline V gene are SGHDT and YYEEEE. ViraFEST used viral peptide pools to expand antigen-specific CD4+ T cells before sequencing. At the end of around eleven days of culture, CD4+ T cells were isolated. Neither prior SARS-CoV-2 infection nor positive nucleocapsid antibodies were present in the vaccine recipients. They grew over 1.5 million PBMC in each well, adding 10 IU/ml IL-2 and 8.5 to 10 ug/ml peptides. Libraries were prepared by immunoSEQ multiplex PCR; TCRdb keeps only in-frame clonotypes and omits some of them. This sample has just over 20,000 clones, with roughly 73% found just once.

The rearrangement uses TRBV5-6 and TRBJ1-4; no clear D gene. The sequencing here drew on CD4+ T cells from PBMCs cultured with HCoV-NL63 spike peptides, taken before COVID-19 vaccination. The receptor was isolated from a human donor who received a COVID-19 vaccine. The CDR3 here is CASSRNLATNEKLFF. The CDR3 coding sequence is TGTGCCAGCAGCCGTAACCTCGCAACTAATGAAAAACTGTTTTTT.